This TCR beta chain emerged from a study of blood T cell repertoires in COVID-19. For the study at large: Both acute and convalescent COVID-19 samples were obtained from the United States, Italy and Spain.

This CDR3 comprises 15 residues. Trimming cost V 6 bases and J 2 bases, with 15 bases left between them. Germline V gene data show CDR1 as MDHEN and CDR2 as SYDVKM. As originally analysed: Amplifying reference gene primers gave estimates of nucleated cell counts. Sequenced by immunoSEQ multiplex PCR; TCRdb stores in-frame clones only, minus some. V, J and clone size were drawn from that table, and D and trimming were deduced from the DNA. The sample yields about 210,000 clones, roughly 94% seen once. The chain links TRBV28 to TRBJ2-3; D may be TRBD2 (6 bases). Sequenced material: peripheral blood. The sequence was obtained from a man younger than 40 with acute or convalescent COVID-19. In DNA, the CDR3 is TGTGCCAGCAGCGTGGAGGGAGGAGCCACAGATACGCAGTATTTT. Translation gives CASSVEGGATDTQYF. The whole variable domain, remainder taken from reference TRBV28 and TRBJ2-3, is DVKVTQSSRYLVKRTGEKVFLECVQDMDHENMFWYRQDPGLGLRLIYFSYDVKMKEKGDIPEGYSVSREKKERFSLILESASTNQTSMYLCASSVEGGATDTQYFGPGTRLTVL.